This T cell receptor (beta chain) came from a study of STAT5B mutations in CD4+ large granular lymphocyte leukemia (dated by TCRdb to the early 2020s). As for the study more broadly: Among the healthy controls, the CDR3 'QG' motif was associated with a particular HLA allele. Flow cytometry performed on FACSCanto II or FACSVerse showed that the purified fractions had more than 95% purity among lymphocytes. The study compared the TCRbeta repertoires of patients with CD4+ T-cell large granular lymphocyte leukemia against the TCRbeta repertoires of healthy blood donors. What the work shows at the level of the full study, not this receptor alone: CD4-sorted patient repertoires appeared more clonal than healthy CD4+ repertoires, and this difference persisted after removing the putative leukemic clones. Main leukemic clonotypes were private to each patient, although 25% to 30% appeared at low frequency in other patients' non-leukemic repertoires. TRBV06-family usage was enriched among the top patient clones (8/27) compared with healthy controls (2/35). The data were not HLA-matched, and the relatively small sample size could explain the higher clonality seen in CD4+ compared with CD8+ T-LGLL.

The healthy control group was made up of a few dozen blood donors, and the Finnish Red Cross blood service supplied their buffy coats. All TCR-sequenced material derived from peripheral blood: patient blood samples and healthy donor buffy coats. Peripheral blood mononuclear cells were isolated by Ficoll-Hypaque gradient centrifugation. For the healthy controls, CD4+ cells were obtained from buffy coats by magnetic purification. Genomic DNA was extracted with the Gentra Puregene Cell and Tissue kit and quantified on a Qubit 2.0 fluorometer. The immunoSEQ assay at survey resolution was used to sequence TCRbeta rearrangements from genomic DNA. In the paper's pipeline: In the TCR sequencing data, the lowest productive clonotype frequency that could be detected was 2.59 x 10-5. Only productive TCRbeta rearrangements, meaning sequences that were complete and in-frame, were kept for the analyses. The clonality of each sample was calculated as Simpson clonality in the immunoSEQ Analyzer version 3.0. Based on frequency, clones were grouped as very rare, small, medium, large (1-20%) or hyperexpanded (>20%). Generation probabilities were estimated with OLGA 1.2.3, V-gene circos plots were made with VDJtools, specificities were looked up in VDJdb, and CDR3 motifs were identified with GLIPH. This is the immuneACCESS table as TCRdb keeps it, with only in-frame sequences that have V and J called. A part of the clones is gone; compared with another copy, unresolved V genes explain less than half, and the rest is unexplained. Clone size and the V and J calls come from that table; the DNA yielded D and trimming. The sample includes 30,000 to 40,000 clones, with 88% observed a single time. The biggest ten clones account for approximately 0.94% of the sample.

Spanning cysteine to phenylalanine, the CDR3 consists of 16 amino acids. Only the CDR3 portion is preserved as DNA: 48 bases, with reading frame beginning at the first base. After removal of 2 bases from V and 10 bases from J, the junction retains 11 bases not matched to a gene. CDR1 and CDR2 are read off the germline V gene as SGHDT and YYEEEE. On this clone: Its antigen is not yet known. There are no base qualities to consult, and no much larger clone falls within one base.

The sequenced material came from CD4+ T cells from blood buffy coats. The chain is made from TRBV5-6 and TRBJ1-4, with TRBD1 identical over 10 junction bases. The source is a human donor in good health. The nucleotide sequence reads TGTGCCAGCAGCTTCCCCGGGACAGGGGAAGCGGGAAAACTGTTTTTT. It is translated as CASSFPGTGEAGKLFF. The reference TRBV5-6 and TRBJ1-4 proteins fill in what lies around the CDR3, so the full variable domain reads DAGVTQSPTHLIKTRGQQVTLRCSPKSGHDTVSWYQQALGQGPQFIFQYYEEEERQRGNFPDRFSGHQFPNYSSELNVNALLLGDSALYLCASSFPGTGEAGKLFFGSGTQLSVL.